This T cell receptor beta chain is drawn from a study of T cell repertoires in cytomegalovirus infection. CDR1 and CDR2 from the germline V gene are MNHEY and SMNVEV (reference sequence). Trimming at V came to 1 base and at J to 4 bases, leaving 8 bases not matched to a gene. The CDR3 has 16 residues. TCRdb used MiXCR to reprocess the reads, holding one entry per CDR3 protein. The data hold under 350,000 distinct CDR3 sequences, with roughly a tenth observed a single time. Sequenced: PBMCs. The rearrangement links TRBV27 to TRBJ1-2; TRBD1 matches 8 bases. The source of this sequence is a human donor in good health (CMV status not recorded). Some clones in this sample may be carry-over from other donors' samples. CDR3 DNA sequence: TGTGCCAGCAGTTTATATGCAGGGGGCCTAATCTATGGCTACACCTTC. Its translation is CASSLYAGGLIYGYTF.